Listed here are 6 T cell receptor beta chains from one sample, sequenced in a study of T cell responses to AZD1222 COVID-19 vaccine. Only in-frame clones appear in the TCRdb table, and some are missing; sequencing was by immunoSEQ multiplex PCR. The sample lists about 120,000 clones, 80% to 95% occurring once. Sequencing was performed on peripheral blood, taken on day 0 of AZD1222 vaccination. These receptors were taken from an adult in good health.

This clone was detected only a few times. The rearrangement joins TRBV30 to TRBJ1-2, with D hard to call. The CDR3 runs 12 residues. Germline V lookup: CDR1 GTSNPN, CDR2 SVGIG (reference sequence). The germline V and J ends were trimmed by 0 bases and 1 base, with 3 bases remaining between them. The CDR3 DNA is TGTGCCTGGAGTGTCGTTAACTATGGCTACACCTTC. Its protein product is CAWSVVNYGYTF.

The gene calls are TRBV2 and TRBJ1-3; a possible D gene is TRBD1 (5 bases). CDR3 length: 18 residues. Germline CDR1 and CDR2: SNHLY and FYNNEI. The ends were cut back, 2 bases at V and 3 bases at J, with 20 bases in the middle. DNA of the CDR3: TGTGCCAGCAGTGAAATCAGTCTGCAGGGTGGAAATGGAAACACCATATATTTT. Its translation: CASSEISLQGGNGNTIYF.

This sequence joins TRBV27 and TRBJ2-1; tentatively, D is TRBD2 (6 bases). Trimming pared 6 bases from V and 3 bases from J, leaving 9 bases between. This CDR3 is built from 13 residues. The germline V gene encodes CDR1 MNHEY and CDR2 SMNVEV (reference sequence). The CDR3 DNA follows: TGTGCCAGCAGACTGACTAGCTACAATGAGCAGTTCTTC. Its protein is CASRLTSYNEQFF.

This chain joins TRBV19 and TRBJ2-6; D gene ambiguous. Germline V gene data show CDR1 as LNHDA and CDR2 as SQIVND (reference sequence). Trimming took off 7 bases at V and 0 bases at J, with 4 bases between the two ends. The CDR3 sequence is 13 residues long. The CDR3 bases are TGTGCCAGTACCCCCTCTGGGGCCAACGTCCTGACTTTC. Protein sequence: CASTPSGANVLTF.

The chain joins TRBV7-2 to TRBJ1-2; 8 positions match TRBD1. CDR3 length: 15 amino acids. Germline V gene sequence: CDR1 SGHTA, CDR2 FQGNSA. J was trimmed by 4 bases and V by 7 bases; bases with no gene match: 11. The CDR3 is CASTQETGTGYGYTF. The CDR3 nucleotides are TGTGCCAGCACGCAAGAAACCGGGACAGGCTATGGCTACACCTTC.

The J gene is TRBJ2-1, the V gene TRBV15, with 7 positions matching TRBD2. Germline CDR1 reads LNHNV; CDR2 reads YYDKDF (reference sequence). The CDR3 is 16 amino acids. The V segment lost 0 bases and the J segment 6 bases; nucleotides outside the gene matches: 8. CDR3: CATSREGGAASNEQFF. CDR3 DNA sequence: TGTGCCACCAGCAGAGAGGGAGGGGCTGCAAGCAATGAGCAGTTCTTC.